The 24 T cell receptor beta chains presented below share a single source sample, sequenced in a study of neurological immune-mediated disorders. TCRdb re-called the 5' RACE reads with MiXCR, one entry per CDR3 protein. In the table there are 45,000 to 65,000 distinct CDR3 sequences, approximately 4.1% of which are singletons. Sequencing used PBMCs. The origin of the receptors is a man in his forties or fifties with multiple sclerosis.

This clonotype was seen many times. One junction end disagrees with the germline gene, perhaps due to a read error. The V call is TRBV3-1, the J call TRBJ1-3; D gene ambiguous. The CDR3 sequence is 12 residues long. CDR1 and CDR2 (germline): LGHDT, YNNKEL (reference sequence). Here the CDR3 reads CASSQGAGSMNF. Written as DNA, the CDR3 is TGTGCCAGCAGCCAAGGCGCGGGTAGTATGAATTTT.

This clonotype was counted ten times or more. The chain uses TRBV12-3 or TRBV12-4 and TRBJ1-1; no clear D. V was cut by 1 base and J by 7 bases, with 7 bases left in between. The CDR3 length is 12 residues. The CDR3 reads CASSLGPDEAFF. The CDR3 bases are TGTGCCAGCAGTTTAGGGCCGGATGAAGCTTTCTTT.

The table lists this clonotype with a few counts. V and J are TRBV7-6 and TRBJ2-5, with 9 bases identical to TRBD1. Germline trimming cut 4 bases from V and 5 bases from J; bases unmatched to any gene: 14. The CDR3 covers 17 residues. From germline, CDR1 is SGHVS and CDR2 FNYEAQ. CDR3 in DNA: TGTGCCAGCAGCTCATCCCCGATGGACAGGGGCGGGGAGACCCAGTACTTC. Amino acids: CASSSSPMDRGGETQYF.

At least ten counts were recorded for this clonotype. V usage is TRBV5-1 and J usage is TRBJ2-7; tentatively, D is TRBD1 (6 bases). The CDR3 runs 16 residues. The V end was cut by 6 bases, the J end by 3 bases, with 22 bases between. Germline V gene lookup returns CDR1 SGHRS and CDR2 YFSETQ. CDR3 in DNA: TGCGCCAGCAAGGGGGTTACCACAGGGAACGGCTACGAGCAGTACTTC. This encodes CASKGVTTGNGYEQYF. The variable domain in full, completed from reference TRBV5-1 and TRBJ2-7, reads KAGVTQTPRYLIKTRGQQVTLSCSPISGHRSVSWYQQTPGQGLQFLFEYFSETQRNKGNFPGRFSGRQFSNSRSEMNVSTLELGDSALYLCASKGVTTGNGYEQYFGPGTRLTVT.

This clonotype has ten or more counts. The J gene is TRBJ2-2, the V gene TRBV10-3; TRBD2 might be the D (6 bases). Germline-derived CDR1 and CDR2 are ENHRY and SYGVKD. The CDR3 covers 14 residues. Between the trimmed V and J ends, which lost 7 bases and 1 base, there was a span of 10 bases. CDR3 nucleotides: TGTGCCATCACCGGTAGCGGGAACACCGGGGAGCTGTTTTTT. Translating it yields CAITGSGNTGELFF.

The sample holds many counts of this clonotype. V is TRBV20-1 and J is TRBJ2-3; D unclear. The CDR3 length is 14 residues. Germline values: CDR1 DFQATT, CDR2 SNEGSKA (reference sequence). Trimming shortened V by 3 bases and J by 0 bases, and 10 bases separated the two germline ends. The CDR3 spells CSASEPLSTDTQYF. CDR3 DNA sequence: TGCAGTGCTAGTGAACCGCTCAGCACAGATACGCAGTATTTT.

This clonotype was picked up a small number of times. The chain has TRBV28 and TRBJ2-3, with D perhaps TRBD1 (5 bases). Germline V gene lookup returns CDR1 MDHEN and CDR2 SYDVKM. V lost 5 bases, J lost 4 bases, and 19 bases lay in between. CDR3 size: 16 residues. The CDR3, as DNA: TGTGCCAGCAGTCGGTCTGTTTCAGGGTTCCCAGATACGCAGTATTTT. It encodes CASSRSVSGFPDTQYF.

This clonotype was seen at least ten times. The gene calls are TRBV3-1 and TRBJ2-2; 9 bases agree with TRBD2. Germline V gene data show CDR1 as LGHDT and CDR2 as YNNKEL (reference sequence). The CDR3 has 15 amino acids. Losses at the gene ends were 4 bases for V and 8 bases for J; bases not matched to a gene: 8. The CDR3 protein is CASSLRTSEGGELFF. CDR3 coding DNA: TGTGCCAGCAGCCTTCGGACTAGCGAAGGAGGGGAGCTGTTTTTT.

This clonotype was picked up many times. The J gene is TRBJ1-2, the V gene TRBV20-1; D call uncertain. This CDR3 is built from 13 residues. Per germline, CDR1 DFQATT and CDR2 SNEGSKA (reference sequence). With 0 bases removed from V and 2 bases from J, the gap between germline ends came to 7 bases. As DNA, the CDR3 is TGCAGTGCTAGAGACGAAGGAAACTATGGCTACACCTTC. It codes for CSARDEGNYGYTF.

This clonotype was found many times. This sequence joins TRBV21-1 and TRBJ1-3. TRBV21-1 is given as a pseudogene. The CDR3 has 13 residues. The chain's CDR3 is CASGPNSGNTIYF. Written as DNA, the CDR3 is TGTGCCAGCGGTCCGAACTCTGGAAACACCATATATTTT.

This clonotype was recorded once. The gene calls are TRBV20-1 and TRBJ2-1; D gene unclear. Trimming cost V 7 bases and J 0 bases, with 7 bases left between them. Per germline, CDR1 DFQATT and CDR2 SNEGSKA (reference sequence). The CDR3 runs 12 residues. The chain's CDR3 is CSGGSSYNEQFF. As DNA, the CDR3 is TGCAGTGGGGGTAGCTCCTACAATGAGCAGTTCTTC.

This clonotype was seen ten or more times. This chain links TRBV5-5 with TRBJ2-1, with D uncertain. The CDR3 sequence is 15 residues long. V lost 0 bases and J 4 bases, leaving 11 bases between the germline ends. Germline lookup yields CDR1 SGHKS and CDR2 YYEKEE (reference sequence). The CDR3 protein is CASSLDVSGYNEQFF. CDR3 in DNA: TGTGCCAGCAGCTTGGACGTGTCCGGATACAATGAGCAGTTCTTC.

There are a few counts of this clonotype. A single base separates this from a much larger clone, so it may be a read error. The chain carries TRBV7-2 and TRBJ1-1; 7 nucleotides align to TRBD1. The trim removed 2 bases at V and 10 bases at J, leaving 13 bases unmatched. This CDR3 comprises 15 residues. Germline V gives CDR1 SGHTA, CDR2 FQGNSA. In DNA form, the CDR3 reads TGTGCCAGCAGCTTACGGGACGCGACGACAGGGACAGCTTTCTTT. This encodes CASSLRDATTGTAFF. The full variable domain, with the rest looked up from reference TRBV7-2 and TRBJ1-1, is GAGVSQSPSNKVTEKGKDVELRCDPISGHTALYWYRQSLGQGLEFLIYFQGNSAPDKSGLPSDRFSAERTGGSVSTLTIQRTQQEDSAVYLCASSLRDATTGTAFFGQGTRLTVV.

This clonotype was detected ten times or more. The chain joins TRBV20-1 to TRBJ1-1; the D gene is possibly TRBD1 (5 bases). The V end lost 7 bases, the J end lost 11 bases, and 14 bases lay between the germline ends. The CDR3 covers 10 residues. CDR1 DFQATT and CDR2 SNEGSKA come from the germline V gene (reference sequence). CDR3: CSGRGGFAFF. The CDR3 DNA follows: TGCAGTGGTAGGGGAGGATTCGCTTTCTTT.

This clonotype has a count of ten or more. J is TRBJ1-6 and V is TRBV5-1; no reliable D call. Germline V gene lookup returns CDR1 SGHRS and CDR2 YFSETQ. Trimming took 3 bases from V and 8 from J, leaving 12 bases between them. The CDR3 totals 14 residues. The CDR3 is CASSWRTEDSPLHF. Here the CDR3 DNA reads TGCGCCAGCAGCTGGAGGACGGAGGATTCACCCCTCCACTTT.

The sample holds many counts of this clonotype. The rearrangement links TRBV5-5 to TRBJ1-1; D remains ambiguous. The CDR3 is made up of 14 amino acids. The germline V gene has CDR1 SGHKS and CDR2 YYEKEE (reference sequence). V gave up 0 bases and J gave up 7 bases, with 13 bases separating them. The CDR3 nucleotides are TGTGCCAGCAGCTTGGCAGGCCCCCCCGATGAAGCTTTCTTT. Its translation: CASSLAGPPDEAFF.

Ten or more counts support this clonotype. CDR3 amino acids: CASSLGASHQPQHF. The CDR3 DNA is TGCGCCAGCAGCCTCGGGGCGAGTCATCAGCCCCAGCATTTT. This rearrangement joins TRBV5-1 to TRBJ1-5; tentatively, D is TRBD1 (5 bases). Per germline, CDR1 SGHRS and CDR2 YFSETQ. The CDR3 extends over 14 amino acids. The V gene lost 4 bases and the J gene lost 5 bases, with 13 bases spanning the gap.

This clonotype came up many times. This chain connects TRBV28 to TRBJ1-1; a weak D match, TRBD1 (6 bases). The CDR3 totals 14 residues. Germline CDR1 reads MDHEN; CDR2 reads SYDVKM. The V end was cut by 5 bases, the J end by 5 bases, with 15 bases between. CDR3 in amino acids: CASSLWTRGTEAFF. For the CDR3, the DNA is TGTGCCAGCAGTCTCTGGACGAGGGGGACTGAAGCTTTCTTT.

This clonotype showed up many times. V usage is TRBV5-6 and J usage is TRBJ2-5, with D uncertain. Trimming left V 1 base short and J 6 bases short, with 4 bases between. The CDR3 length is 11 residues. Germline V CDR1 and CDR2: SGHDT, YYEEEE. The CDR3 DNA is TGTGCCAGCAGCTTGTTGCAGACCCAGTACTTC. It codes for CASSLLQTQYF.

This chain joins TRBV15 and TRBJ2-2; a weak D match, TRBD2 (6 bases). The germline V and J ends were trimmed by 0 bases and 2 bases, with 10 bases remaining between them. In germline, CDR1 is LNHNV, CDR2 YYDKDF (reference sequence). CDR3 length equals 16 residues. CDR3 residues: CATSRELAYNTGELFF. As DNA, the CDR3 is TGTGCCACCAGCAGAGAACTAGCATACAACACCGGGGAGCTGTTTTTT.

This clonotype was counted at least ten times. The chain couples TRBV7-9 to TRBJ2-7, with D perhaps TRBD1 (6 bases). The CDR3 runs to 15 residues. V shed 4 bases and J shed 2 bases, with 15 bases lying between them. Germline CDR1 SEHNR, CDR2 FQNEAQ (reference sequence). CDR3 protein: CASSSEDRSPYEQYF. The CDR3, as DNA: TGTGCCAGCAGCTCCGAAGACAGGAGCCCCTACGAGCAGTACTTC. Complete variable domain (other parts from reference TRBV7-9 and TRBJ2-7): DTGVSQNPRHKITKRGQNVTFRCDPISEHNRLYWYRQTLGQGPEFLTYFQNEAQLEKSRLLSDRFSAERPKGSFSTLEIQRTEQGDSAMYLCASSSEDRSPYEQYFGPGTRLTVT.

This clonotype was detected ten times or more. The chain employs TRBV20-1 and TRBJ2-7, with 8 bases matching TRBD2. Germline loops: CDR1 DFQATT, CDR2 SNEGSKA (reference sequence). V dropped 3 bases and J dropped 2; count of bases not matched to a gene: 3. This CDR3 is built from 13 residues. DNA for the CDR3: TGCAGTGCTAGTTCCGGGAGGGCCTACGAGCAGTACTTC. Translation: CSASSGRAYEQYF.

This clonotype was counted many times. The V gene is TRBV5-1, the J gene TRBJ1-1; possible D gene TRBD1, 5 bases. The V and J ends lost 0 bases and 5 bases respectively, with 11 bases between them. CDR1 is SGHRS, CDR2 YFSETQ, per germline. This CDR3 is built from 14 residues. The CDR3 DNA reads as TGCGCCAGCAGCTTGGACAGGCTGTGGACTGAAGCTTTCTTT. Amino acids: CASSLDRLWTEAFF. Supplemented by reference TRBV5-1 and TRBJ1-1, the full variable domain reads KAGVTQTPRYLIKTRGQQVTLSCSPISGHRSVSWYQQTPGQGLQFLFEYFSETQRNKGNFPGRFSGRQFSNSRSEMNVSTLELGDSALYLCASSLDRLWTEAFFGQGTRLTVV.

At least ten counts were recorded for this clonotype. The chain links TRBV5-1 to TRBJ2-5; 8 bases fit TRBD1. This CDR3 contains 15 residues. Trimming at V came to 1 base and at J to 3 bases, leaving 5 bases not matched to a gene. Germline CDR1 reads SGHRS; CDR2 reads YFSETQ. CDR3 sequence (DNA): TGCGCCAGCAGCTTGACCGGGACAGGAGAAGAGACCCAGTACTTC. Its protein product is CASSLTGTGEETQYF.